Below are 16 T cell receptor beta chains sequenced from a single sample in a study of cytomegalovirus exposure and HLA in healthy donors. The PCR contained 60 Vbeta and 13 Jbeta primers. Generated by immunoSEQ multiplex PCR, the TCRdb table keeps only in-frame clones and is missing some. The sample comprises approximately 200,000 clones, 85% to 90% of which are singletons, and 1.3% rests with the top ten. The sequencing sample was made of PBMCs. These TCRs come from a human donor in good health.

V and J are TRBV18 and TRBJ2-3; the D is unclear. Looked up from germline, CDR1 is KGHSH and CDR2 is LQKENI. The length of the CDR3 is 14 residues. V was clipped by 7 bases and J by 4 bases, with 15 bases between them. The CDR3 spells CASLISRSADTQYF. CDR3 bases: TGTGCCAGCTTAATCTCTAGGAGTGCAGATACGCAGTATTTT.

The rearrangement links TRBV4-2 to TRBJ2-1, with 9 bases matching TRBD2. Unmatched junction bases numbered 9, after V lost 6 bases and J lost 0 bases. The CDR3 has 17 residues. Germline assignment: CDR1 LGHNA and CDR2 YNFKEQ. CDR3 nucleotides: TGTGCCAGCAGAATTGGAGCGGGAGGAGGCTCCTACAATGAGCAGTTCTTC. Its translation is CASRIGAGGGSYNEQFF.

The chain combines TRBV18 with TRBJ2-6; D is perhaps TRBD2 (5 bases). The CDR3 runs to 17 residues. Germline V CDR1 and CDR2: KGHSH, LQKENI. The V end was cut by 3 bases, the J end by 4 bases, with 16 bases between. In DNA form, the CDR3 reads TGTGCCAGCTCACCCCCCGGACTCTTTCCCGGGGCCAACGTCCTGACTTTC. Translated, it gives CASSPPGLFPGANVLTF.

This clone was counted a single time. One junction end disagrees with the germline gene, perhaps due to a read error. The chain recombines TRBV4-1 with TRBJ1-2; TRBD1 is a possible D gene (5 bases). This CDR3 region has 15 residues. Germline V lookup: CDR1 MGHRA, CDR2 YSYEKL. CDR3 amino acids: CASSQQGKRPYGYTF. The CDR3 DNA sequence: TGCGCCAGCAGCCAACAGGGCAAGCGTCCCTATGGCTACACCTTT.

The gene calls are TRBV5-1 and TRBJ1-2; TRBD1 is a possible D gene (5 bases). Trimming shortened V by 4 bases and J by 5 bases, and 15 bases separated the two germline ends. CDR1 and CDR2 from the germline V gene are SGHRS and YFSETQ. The CDR3 loop spans 14 amino acids. In DNA, the CDR3 is TGCGCCAGCAGCGTTTCGGGGGGTGATTATGGCTACACCTTC. It translates to CASSVSGGDYGYTF.

This chain joins TRBV5-1 and TRBJ2-5; 10 bases fit TRBD2. Unmatched junction bases numbered 0, after V lost 0 bases and J lost 4 bases. Germline V CDR1 and CDR2: SGHRS, YFSETQ. The CDR3 is 14 residues long. DNA for the CDR3: TGCGCCAGCAGCTTGGCTAGCGGGGGAGAGACCCAGTACTTC. Its protein product is CASSLASGGETQYF.

The genes are TRBV12-5 and TRBJ2-1; TRBD2 agrees at 9 bases. Germline assignment: CDR1 LGHNT and CDR2 FRNRAP. CDR3 length equals 16 residues. The V and J ends lost 6 bases and 4 bases, in that order; junction bases with no gene match: 10. CDR3 in amino acids: CASGTRTSDGYNEQFF. The CDR3 coding sequence is TGTGCTAGTGGAACCAGGACTAGCGATGGATACAATGAGCAGTTCTTC.

V and J are TRBV6-5 and TRBJ1-1, with TRBD1 matching over 7 bases. J lost 4 bases, V lost 9 bases, and 14 bases had no gene match. CDR1 and CDR2 (germline): MNHEY, SVGAGI. This CDR3 has 15 amino acids. CDR3 region: CASSGTAHLVTEAFF. CDR3 bases: TGTGCCAGTTCCGGGACAGCTCACCTCGTCACTGAAGCTTTCTTT.

This sequence joins TRBV7-9 and TRBJ2-7; TRBD2 agrees at 8 bases. The CDR3 covers 16 residues. The germline gives CDR1 SEHNR, CDR2 FQNEAQ (reference sequence). V lost 6 bases to trimming and J lost 5 bases; unmatched junction nucleotides: 15. The CDR3 sequence: CASSGGFSGNHDEQYF. The CDR3 DNA sequence: TGTGCCAGCAGTGGAGGGTTTAGCGGGAATCACGACGAGCAGTACTTC.

The rearrangement uses TRBV15 and TRBJ1-2, with 9 positions matching TRBD1. The CDR3 is 15 residues long. Germline loops: CDR1 LNHNV, CDR2 YYDKDF (reference sequence). Unmatched junction bases numbered 3, after V lost 2 bases and J lost 2 bases. The CDR3 protein is CATSRPGQGNYGYTF. In nucleotides, the CDR3 is TGTGCCACCAGCAGACCGGGACAGGGCAACTATGGCTACACCTTC.

The chain joins TRBV5-1 to TRBJ1-6; 7 bases agree with TRBD1. Germline CDR1 and CDR2: SGHRS and YFSETQ. This CDR3 contains 15 residues. The V and J ends lost 4 bases and 6 bases, in that order; junction bases with no gene match: 7. CDR3 nucleotide sequence: TGCGCCAGCAGCCCCACGACAGGGATTAATTCACCCCTCCACTTT. Translated, it gives CASSPTTGINSPLHF.

CDR3 DNA: TGTGCCAGCAGTCCTAGGCAGGGCAACTATGGCTACACCTTC. The encoded protein is CASSPRQGNYGYTF. The chain joins TRBV6-6 to TRBJ1-2; D is possibly TRBD1 (5 bases). The germline V and J ends were trimmed by 5 bases and 2 bases, with 12 bases remaining between them. CDR3 length: 14 residues. Germline CDR1 reads MNHNY; CDR2 reads SVGAGI (reference sequence).

The chain employs TRBV18 and TRBJ2-3; 13 bases fit TRBD2. Germline V lookup: CDR1 KGHSH, CDR2 LQKENI. J gave up 5 bases and V 0 bases, and 14 bases lay outside the gene matches. The CDR3 is 20 residues long. CDR3 in DNA: TGTGCCAGCTCACCACCATTGGGACTAGCGGGAAGCCGTCAAGGAGATACGCAGTATTTT. Translating it yields CASSPPLGLAGSRQGDTQYF.

V is TRBV5-1 and J is TRBJ1-1, with 9 bases aligning to TRBD1. The CDR3 runs 15 residues. Losses at the gene ends were 6 bases for V and 3 bases for J; bases not matched to a gene: 9. Germline-derived CDR1 and CDR2 are SGHRS and YFSETQ. The CDR3 loop is CASTQIDRGDTEAFF. The CDR3 coding sequence is TGCGCCAGCACCCAAATCGACAGGGGGGACACTGAAGCTTTCTTT.

This chain connects TRBV28 to TRBJ1-5; perhaps TRBD1 as D (5 bases). V was clipped by 6 bases and J by 2 bases, with 14 bases between them. CDR3 length equals 15 residues. Germline loops: CDR1 MDHEN, CDR2 SYDVKM. This CDR3 reads CASSPGGGGNQPQHF. Written as DNA, the CDR3 is TGTGCCAGCAGCCCGGGTGGGGGGGGCAATCAGCCCCAGCATTTT. The variable domain in full, with the rest retrieved from reference TRBV28 and TRBJ1-5, is DVKVTQSSRYLVKRTGEKVFLECVQDMDHENMFWYRQDPGLGLRLIYFSYDVKMKEKGDIPEGYSVSREKKERFSLILESASTNQTSMYLCASSPGGGGNQPQHFGDGTRLSIL.

The chain uses TRBV18 and TRBJ1-2; 8 positions match TRBD1. The CDR3 spans 14 residues. V lost 4 bases to trimming and J lost 5 bases; unmatched junction nucleotides: 6. The V gene's germline CDR1 is KGHSH and CDR2 LQKENI. The CDR3 DNA follows: TGTGCCAGCTCACGGGGACAGGAGGGGTATGGCTACACCTTC. Its translation: CASSRGQEGYGYTF.